These 5 T cell receptor beta chains were all obtained from the same sample, sequenced in a study of OX40 agonist ivuxolimab in advanced cancers. Generated by immunoSEQ multiplex PCR, the TCRdb table keeps only in-frame clones and is missing some. The table has around 50,000 clones, 88% seen once; the top ten hold 0.64%. Source: CD4+ or CD8+ T cells sorted from blood, taken in a trial of the OX40 agonist ivuxolimab. The receptor set was obtained from an adult with an advanced solid tumor such as melanoma, head and neck, liver or kidney cancer.

This clone was seen a few times. V usage is TRBV19 and J usage is TRBJ1-5; TRBD1 agrees at 11 bases. This CDR3 is built from 15 residues. Trimming cost V 7 bases and J 4 bases; bases outside gene matches: 6. CDR1 is LNHDA and CDR2 is SQIVND in the germline V gene (reference sequence). The CDR3 DNA reads as TGTGCCAGTAACGGACAGGGGGCGCGAAATCAGCCCCAGCATTTT. It is translated as CASNGQGARNQPQHF.

The chain uses TRBV19 and TRBJ2-4; D might be TRBD2 (5 bases). Germline lookup yields CDR1 LNHDA and CDR2 SQIVND (reference sequence). The V gene lost 1 base and the J gene lost 8 bases, with 6 bases spanning the gap. CDR3 size: 12 residues. The CDR3 here is CASSIGGYIQYF. For the CDR3, the DNA is TGTGCCAGTAGTATAGGAGGGTACATTCAGTACTTC.

The chain uses TRBV25-1 and TRBJ2-1; D is uncertain. V was pared by 8 bases and J by 3 bases, with 8 bases between. The CDR3 sequence is 12 residues long. Per the germline V gene, CDR1 is MGHDK and CDR2 is SYGVNS. The CDR3 nucleotides read TGTGCCAGCGGGGAAGGCTACAATGAGCAGTTCTTC. Its translation is CASGEGYNEQFF.

The chain couples TRBV6-1 to TRBJ1-2; perhaps TRBD1 as D (6 bases). The germline V gene has CDR1 MNHNS and CDR2 SASEGT. The CDR3 is made up of 14 amino acids. V gave up 0 bases and J gave up 5 bases, with 10 bases separating them. CDR3: CASSEAQGLYGYTF. The CDR3 bases are TGTGCCAGCAGTGAAGCTCAGGGGTTGTATGGCTACACCTTC.

The V and J genes are TRBV12-5 and TRBJ2-3; a weak D match, TRBD2 (6 bases). Per germline, CDR1 LGHNT and CDR2 FRNRAP. The CDR3 runs to 13 residues. Between the trimmed V and J ends, which lost 7 bases and 2 bases, there was a span of 10 bases. In nucleotides, the CDR3 is TGTGCTAGTGTCCGGGACTTCACAGATACGCAGTATTTT. Its translation: CASVRDFTDTQYF.